The 20 T cell receptor beta chains presented below share a single source sample, sequenced in a study of control samples from healthy donors and cancer patients. Using immunoSEQ multiplex PCR, the repertoire was profiled, and TCRdb retains in-frame clones only, with some absent. The table shows about 250,000 clones, with over 75% occurring only once. The source material was PBMCs. These receptors originate from a woman aged 60 to 75 with lung cancer.

This chain uses TRBV11-1 with TRBJ2-7; 8 nucleotides align to TRBD1. The CDR3 totals 15 residues. Germline V lookup: CDR1 SGHAT, CDR2 FQDESV (reference sequence). V trimming: 5 bases; J trimming: 8 bases; junction bases outside the gene matches: 14. The CDR3 DNA follows: TGTGCCAGCAGCCCACGACAGGGGAATCAGATCAAGCAGTACTTC. Its translation is CASSPRQGNQIKQYF.

This rearrangement joins TRBV2 to TRBJ2-7; D is uncertain. V lost 4 bases, J lost 4 bases, and 20 bases lay in between. Germline-derived CDR1 and CDR2 are SNHLY and FYNNEI. CDR3 length: 16 amino acids. This CDR3 reads CASSVLPWQPNYEQYF. The CDR3 nucleotides are TGTGCCAGCAGTGTATTGCCGTGGCAGCCCAATTACGAGCAGTACTTC.

This chain uses TRBV11-2 with TRBJ2-1; the match to TRBD1 covers 9 bases. CDR3 length: 14 amino acids. CDR1 is SGHAT, CDR2 FQNNGV, per germline. The ends lost 3 bases at V and 7 bases at J; junction bases unmatched: 4. DNA of the CDR3: TGTGCCAGCAGCTTTCAGACAGGGGGGAATGAGCAGTTCTTC. Encoded protein: CASSFQTGGNEQFF.

The rearrangement links TRBV2 to TRBJ2-3; D assignment may be TRBD1 or TRBD2 (5 bases each). V lost 4 bases and J lost 1, with 12 bases in between. Germline V gene sequence: CDR1 SNHLY, CDR2 FYNNEI. This CDR3 has 15 amino acids. CDR3 coding DNA: TGTGCCAGCAGTGTCCAGATGGGGGGCACAGATACGCAGTATTTT. It specifies CASSVQMGGTDTQYF.

J is TRBJ1-1 and V is TRBV19; perhaps TRBD1 as D (5 bases). Germline V gene sequence: CDR1 LNHDA, CDR2 SQIVND (reference sequence). This CDR3 comprises 15 residues. The CDR3 DNA is TGTGTCACGCACGCTATGGGGGGGATGAACACTGAAGCTTTCTTT. Its translation is CVTHAMGGMNTEAFF.

The chain links TRBV3-1 (or the pseudogene TRBV3-2) to TRBJ2-7; perhaps D is TRBD1 or TRBD2 (6 bases each). Trimming shortened V by 7 bases and J by 4 bases, and 11 bases separated the two germline ends. CDR1 is LGHDT and CDR2 is YNNKEL in the germline V gene (reference sequence). There are 12 residues in the CDR3. The CDR3 here is CASTGGGYEQYF. The CDR3 DNA reads TGTGCCAGCACCGGGGGCGGGTACGAGCAGTACTTC.

The chain couples TRBV5-1 to TRBJ2-7; 12 bases are a match to TRBD2. Germline V CDR1 and CDR2: SGHRS, YFSETQ. CDR3 length: 15 residues. The V and J ends lost 4 bases and 6 bases, in that order; junction bases with no gene match: 8. The chain's CDR3 is CASSGRLAGAPEQYF. The CDR3, as DNA: TGCGCCAGCAGCGGCCGACTAGCGGGAGCCCCCGAGCAGTACTTC.

This chain connects TRBV4-2 to TRBJ2-1; D unresolved. The length of the CDR3 is 14 residues. The V gene's germline CDR1 is LGHNA and CDR2 YNFKEQ. V lost 4 bases and J 8 bases, leaving 15 bases between the germline ends. For the CDR3, the DNA is TGTGCCAGCAGCCGAGATTTGGGCGTCGATGAGCAGTTCTTC. This codes for CASSRDLGVDEQFF.

This clone was counted at least ten times. The chain links TRBV6-5 to TRBJ1-5, with D possibly being TRBD1 (5 bases). The V and J ends lost 7 bases and 6 bases respectively, with 16 bases between them. Per germline, CDR1 MNHEY and CDR2 SVGAGI. The CDR3 contains 14 residues. The CDR3 nucleotides are TGTGCCAGCACCCCTCGGCGGGGGAGTCAGCCCCAGCATTTT. This translates into CASTPRRGSQPQHF.

This clone was picked up one time. CDR3 sequence reads: CASSQALAVVETQYF. The DNA of the CDR3 is TGTGCCAGCAGCCAAGCGCTCGCTGTCGTAGAGACCCAGTACTTC. The V gene is TRBV3-1 (or the pseudogene TRBV3-2), the J gene TRBJ2-5; the D is unclear. CDR1 and CDR2 from the germline V gene are LGHDT and YNNKEL (reference sequence). The length of the CDR3 is 15 residues. The V and J ends lost 1 base and 4 bases respectively, with 13 bases between them.

This rearrangement joins TRBV30 to TRBJ1-3; D gene ambiguous. Between the trimmed V and J ends, which lost 0 bases and 8 bases, there was a span of 11 bases. Per the germline V gene, CDR1 is GTSNPN and CDR2 is SVGIG (reference sequence). The CDR3 is 13 residues long. The CDR3 DNA reads as TGTGCCTGGAGTGTTAGACTGCGAGACACCATATATTTT. As protein: CAWSVRLRDTIYF.

In nucleotides, the CDR3 is TGTGCCAGCAGCTTAGGACAGGGACGAGGCTACACCTTC. Residues: CASSLGQGRGYTF. This chain connects TRBV7-3 to TRBJ1-2, with 8 bases aligning to TRBD1. Germline lookup yields CDR1 SGHTA and CDR2 FQGTGA. V trimming: 2 bases; J trimming: 8 bases; junction bases outside the gene matches: 4. The CDR3 is made up of 13 amino acids. The full variable domain, completed using reference TRBV7-3 and TRBJ1-2, is GAGVSQTPSNKVTEKGKYVELRCDPISGHTALYWYRQSLGQGPEFLIYFQGTGAADDSGLPNDRFFAVRPEGSVSTLKIQRTERGDSAVYLCASSLGQGRGYTFGSGTRLTVV.

The chain recombines TRBV24-1 with TRBJ2-3; D not certain. Germline V CDR1 and CDR2: KGHDR, SFDVKD. Trimming stripped 3 bases from V and 3 bases from J, with 9 bases between. CDR3 length equals 14 residues. CDR3 in amino acids: CATSDAASTDTQYF. CDR3 coding DNA: TGTGCCACCAGTGATGCGGCTAGTACAGATACGCAGTATTTT.

The rearrangement links TRBV4-1 to TRBJ1-3, with TRBD1 identical over 8 bases. CDR3 size: 17 residues. Germline V gene lookup returns CDR1 MGHRA and CDR2 YSYEKL. V shed 3 bases and J 0 bases; nucleotides not matched to a gene: 7. CDR3 region: CASSHPIRGRSGNTIYF. Here the CDR3 DNA reads TGCGCCAGCAGCCACCCAATCAGGGGGCGCTCTGGAAACACCATATATTTT.

The J gene is TRBJ1-4, the V gene TRBV30; no clear D gene. The CDR3 sequence is 14 residues long. The V gene's germline CDR1 is GTSNPN and CDR2 SVGIG (reference sequence). Between the trimmed V and J ends, which lost 3 bases and 3 bases, there was a span of 11 bases. CDR3 in amino acids: CAWRGIDPNEKLFF. DNA of the CDR3: TGTGCCTGGAGGGGGATCGACCCTAATGAAAAACTGTTTTTT.

This clone was seen just once. V usage is TRBV7-2 and J usage is TRBJ1-1; D not resolved. Trimming stripped 8 bases from V and 5 bases from J, with 18 bases between. CDR1 and CDR2 (germline): SGHTA, FQGNSA. The CDR3 length is 14 residues. The CDR3 DNA is TGTGCCAGCCGCCCTCCTGAGAGGATAACTGAAGCTTTCTTT. Translation: CASRPPERITEAFF.

The V and J genes are TRBV28 and TRBJ2-3, with 10 bases that match TRBD1. The CDR3 is made up of 14 amino acids. Germline assignment: CDR1 MDHEN and CDR2 SYDVKM. Trimming cost V 6 bases and J 7 bases; bases outside gene matches: 7. CDR3 in amino acids: CASSLTGGSNTQYF. The CDR3 nucleotides read TGTGCCAGCAGCCTGACAGGGGGCAGTAATACGCAGTATTTT.

The table lists this clone with a count of one. The rearrangement links TRBV18 to TRBJ1-2, with 9 nucleotides matching TRBD1. Losses at the gene ends were 3 bases for V and 7 bases for J; bases not matched to a gene: 12. The CDR3 is 16 amino acids. Germline assignment: CDR1 KGHSH and CDR2 LQKENI. The DNA for the CDR3 is TGTGCCAGCTCACCGGGACAGGGCACGACTCAGGGTGGCTACACCTTC. It specifies CASSPGQGTTQGGYTF.

V usage is TRBV28 and J usage is TRBJ2-3; no reliable D call. The CDR3 runs 12 residues. V was pared by 3 bases and J by 3 bases, with 4 bases between. Germline V gives CDR1 MDHEN, CDR2 SYDVKM. The CDR3 nucleotides read TGTGCCAGCAGTTTGGGAACAGATACGCAGTATTTT. Its translation: CASSLGTDTQYF.

In its sample, this clone was seen a few times. The chain joins TRBV5-4 to TRBJ2-2, with 10 bases that match TRBD2. After removal of 3 bases from V and 1 base from J, the junction contained 0 bases not matched to a gene. The CDR3 consists of 15 residues. CDR1 and CDR2 from the germline V gene are SGHNT and YYREEE (reference sequence). The CDR3 region is CASSWTSGNTGELFF. The CDR3 DNA reads as TGTGCCAGCAGCTGGACTAGCGGGAACACCGGGGAGCTGTTTTTT.